This T cell receptor beta chain came from a study of blood T cell repertoires in COVID-19. Recovery among Cohort 3 donors was established by two negative PCRs, clearance, or symptom resolution. Generated by immunoSEQ multiplex PCR, the TCRdb table keeps only in-frame clones and is missing some. The sample holds over 150,000 clones; about 85% are singletons and the top ten take 6.2%. Per germline, CDR1 MGHDK and CDR2 SYGVNS. CDR3 length: 13 amino acids. Trimming cost V 4 bases and J 10 bases, with 11 bases left between them. The rearrangement joins TRBV25-1 to TRBJ1-6, with D unresolved. Material: PBMCs or T cells enriched from blood (not recorded which). The sequence came from a middle-aged man who had recovered from COVID-19. CDR3 loop: CASSVSGISPLHF. In DNA, the CDR3 is TGTGCCAGCAGTGTATCAGGAATATCACCCCTCCACTTT.